This entry concerns a single TCR beta chain. Repertoires were generated with immunoSEQ multiplex PCR, while TCRdb's copy carries only in-frame clones and drops some. The repertoire has roughly 250,000 clones, 75% to 95% of them found once; the top ten carry 1.5% to 2%. This sample is part of a study of blood T cell repertoires in COVID-19. This clonotype was obtained from a woman between 18 and 29 years old who had recovered from COVID-19. Sequencing input: PBMCs or T cells enriched from blood (not recorded which).

CDR3 amino acids: CASSQDRGQSAGYTF. The CDR3, as DNA: TGTGCCAGCAGCCAGGACAGGGGGCAGTCCGCTGGCTACACCTTC. The V call is TRBV3-1 (or the pseudogene TRBV3-2), the J call TRBJ1-2; TRBD1 aligns across 11 bases. The CDR3 has 15 residues. CDR1 is LGHDT, CDR2 YNNKEL, per germline (reference sequence). The V and J ends lost 3 bases and 7 bases, in that order; junction bases with no gene match: 7.